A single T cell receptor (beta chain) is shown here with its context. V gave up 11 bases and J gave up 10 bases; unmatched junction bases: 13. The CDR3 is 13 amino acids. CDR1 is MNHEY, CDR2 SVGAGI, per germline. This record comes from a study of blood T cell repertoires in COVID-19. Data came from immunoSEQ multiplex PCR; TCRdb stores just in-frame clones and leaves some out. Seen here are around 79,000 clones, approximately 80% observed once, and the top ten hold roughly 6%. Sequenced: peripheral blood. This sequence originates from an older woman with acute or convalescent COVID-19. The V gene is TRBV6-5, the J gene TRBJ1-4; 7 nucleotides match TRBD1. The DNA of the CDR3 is TGTGCCTCGCGCCGGGACAGCCACGGAAAACTGTTTTTT. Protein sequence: CASRRDSHGKLFF.